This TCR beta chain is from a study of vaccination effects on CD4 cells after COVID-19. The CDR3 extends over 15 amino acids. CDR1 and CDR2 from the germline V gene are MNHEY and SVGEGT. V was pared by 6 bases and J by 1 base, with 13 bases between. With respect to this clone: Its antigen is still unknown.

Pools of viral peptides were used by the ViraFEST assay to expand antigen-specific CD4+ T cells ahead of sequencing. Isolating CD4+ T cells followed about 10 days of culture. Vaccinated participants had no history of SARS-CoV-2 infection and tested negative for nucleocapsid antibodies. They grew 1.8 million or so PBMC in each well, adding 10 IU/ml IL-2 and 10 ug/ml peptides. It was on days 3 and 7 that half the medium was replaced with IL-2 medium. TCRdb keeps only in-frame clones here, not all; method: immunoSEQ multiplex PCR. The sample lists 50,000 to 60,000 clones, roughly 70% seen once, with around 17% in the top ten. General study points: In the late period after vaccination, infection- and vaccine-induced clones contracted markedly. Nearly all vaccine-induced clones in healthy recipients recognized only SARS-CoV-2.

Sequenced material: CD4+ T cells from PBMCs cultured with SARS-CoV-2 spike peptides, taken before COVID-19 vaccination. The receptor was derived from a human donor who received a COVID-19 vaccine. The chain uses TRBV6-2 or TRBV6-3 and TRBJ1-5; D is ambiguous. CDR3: CASSPTSRSNQPQHF. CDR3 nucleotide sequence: TGTGCCAGCAGCCCAACATCCCGGAGCAATCAGCCCCAGCATTTT.